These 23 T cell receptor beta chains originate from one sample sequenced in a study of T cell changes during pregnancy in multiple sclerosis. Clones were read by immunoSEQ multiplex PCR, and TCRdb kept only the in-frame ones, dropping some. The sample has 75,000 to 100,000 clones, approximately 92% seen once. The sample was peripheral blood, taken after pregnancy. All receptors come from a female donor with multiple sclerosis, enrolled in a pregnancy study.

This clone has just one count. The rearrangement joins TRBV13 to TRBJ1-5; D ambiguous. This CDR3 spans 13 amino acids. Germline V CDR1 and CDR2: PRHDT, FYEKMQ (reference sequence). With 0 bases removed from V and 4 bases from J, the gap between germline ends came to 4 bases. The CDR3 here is CASSLGTNQPQHF. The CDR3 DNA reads TGTGCCAGCAGCTTAGGGACAAATCAGCCCCAGCATTTT.

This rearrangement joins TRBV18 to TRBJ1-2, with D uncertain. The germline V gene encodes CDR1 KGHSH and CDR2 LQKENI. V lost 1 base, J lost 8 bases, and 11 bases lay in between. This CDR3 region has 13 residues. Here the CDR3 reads CASSPLDTGGYTF. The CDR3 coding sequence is TGTGCCAGCTCACCACTCGACACTGGAGGCTACACCTTC. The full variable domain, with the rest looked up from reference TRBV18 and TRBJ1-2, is NAGVMQNPRHLVRRRGQEARLRCSPMKGHSHVYWYRQLPEEGLKFMVYLQKENIIDESGMPKERFSAEFPKEGPSILRIQQVVRGDSAAYFCASSPLDTGGYTFGSGTRLTVV.

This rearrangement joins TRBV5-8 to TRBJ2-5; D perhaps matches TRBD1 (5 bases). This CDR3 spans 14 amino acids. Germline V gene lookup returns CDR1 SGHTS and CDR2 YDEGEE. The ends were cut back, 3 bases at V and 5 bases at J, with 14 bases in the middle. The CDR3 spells CASSSRQGRETQYF. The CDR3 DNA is TGTGCCAGCAGCTCCCGTCAGGGCAGGGAGACCCAGTACTTC.

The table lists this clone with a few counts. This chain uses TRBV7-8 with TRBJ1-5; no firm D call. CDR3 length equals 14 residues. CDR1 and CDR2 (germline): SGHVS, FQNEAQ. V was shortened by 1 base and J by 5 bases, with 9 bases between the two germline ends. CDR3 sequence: CASSLGIGDQPQHF. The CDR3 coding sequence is TGTGCCAGCAGCTTAGGAATCGGGGATCAGCCCCAGCATTTT.

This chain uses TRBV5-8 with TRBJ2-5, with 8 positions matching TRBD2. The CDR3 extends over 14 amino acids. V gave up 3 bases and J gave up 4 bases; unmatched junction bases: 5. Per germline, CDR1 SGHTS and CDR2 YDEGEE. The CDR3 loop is CASSSRGGLETQYF. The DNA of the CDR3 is TGTGCCAGCAGCTCCCGGGGGGGGCTAGAGACCCAGTACTTC.

The CDR3 DNA is TGTGCCAGCAGTTTGGTGGCAGATCCTAGCAATCAGCCCCAGCATTTT. Translated: CASSLVADPSNQPQHF. The rearrangement joins TRBV27 to TRBJ1-5; D remains ambiguous. CDR3 length equals 16 residues. Germline V gene sequence: CDR1 MNHEY, CDR2 SMNVEV (reference sequence). V lost 3 bases to trimming and J lost 0 bases, with 12 bases between them.

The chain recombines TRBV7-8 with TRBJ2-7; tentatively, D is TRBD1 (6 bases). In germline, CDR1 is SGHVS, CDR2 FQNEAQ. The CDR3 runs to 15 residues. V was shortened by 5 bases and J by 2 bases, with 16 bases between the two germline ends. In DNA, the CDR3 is TGTGCCAGCAGCAAACACAGGGATACGACCTACGAGCAGTACTTC. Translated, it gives CASSKHRDTTYEQYF.

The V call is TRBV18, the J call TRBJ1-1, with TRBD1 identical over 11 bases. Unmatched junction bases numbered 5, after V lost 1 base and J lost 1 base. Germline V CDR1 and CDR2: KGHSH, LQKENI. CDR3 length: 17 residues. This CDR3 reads CASSPLGQGAQNTEAFF. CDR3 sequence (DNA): TGTGCCAGCTCACCACTCGGACAGGGGGCCCAGAACACTGAAGCTTTCTTT.

The CDR3 sequence: CASSFGQDGYYEQYF. CDR3 nucleotide sequence: TGTGCCAGCAGCTTTGGACAGGATGGGTACTACGAGCAGTACTTC. This chain joins TRBV11-1 and TRBJ2-7, with 7 positions matching TRBD1. Germline loops: CDR1 SGHAT, CDR2 FQDESV (reference sequence). With V trimmed by 3 bases and J by 3 bases, 8 bases remained unmatched. The CDR3 covers 15 residues.

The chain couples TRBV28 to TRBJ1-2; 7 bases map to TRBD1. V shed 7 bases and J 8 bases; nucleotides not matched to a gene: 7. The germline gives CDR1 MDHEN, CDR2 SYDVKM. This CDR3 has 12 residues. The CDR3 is CASTLEGAGYTF. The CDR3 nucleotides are TGTGCCAGCACCCTCGAGGGGGCGGGCTACACCTTC.

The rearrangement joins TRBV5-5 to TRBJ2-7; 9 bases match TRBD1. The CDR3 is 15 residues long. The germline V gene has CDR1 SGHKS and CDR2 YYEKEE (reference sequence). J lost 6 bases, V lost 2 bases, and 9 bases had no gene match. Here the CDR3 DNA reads TGTGCCAGCAGCTTTGATGGGACAGGGCGACTCGAGCAGTACTTC. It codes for CASSFDGTGRLEQYF.

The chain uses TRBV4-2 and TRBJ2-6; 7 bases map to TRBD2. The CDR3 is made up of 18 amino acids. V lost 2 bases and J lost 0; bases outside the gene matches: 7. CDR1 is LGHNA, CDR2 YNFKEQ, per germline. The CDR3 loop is CASSQPGLTLSGANVLTF. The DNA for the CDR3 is TGTGCCAGCAGCCAACCGGGACTAACACTCTCTGGGGCCAACGTCCTGACTTTC.

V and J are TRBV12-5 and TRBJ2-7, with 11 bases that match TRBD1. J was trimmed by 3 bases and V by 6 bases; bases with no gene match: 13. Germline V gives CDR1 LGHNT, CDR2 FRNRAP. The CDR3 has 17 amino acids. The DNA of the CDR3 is TGTGCTAGTGGATTTCACACTCCGGGACAGGGGGTCTACGAGCAGTACTTC. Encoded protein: CASGFHTPGQGVYEQYF.

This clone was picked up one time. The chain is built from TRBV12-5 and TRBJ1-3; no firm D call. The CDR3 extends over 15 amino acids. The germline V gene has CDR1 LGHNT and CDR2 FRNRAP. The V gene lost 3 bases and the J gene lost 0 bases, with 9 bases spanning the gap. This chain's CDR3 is CASGFLLSSGNTIYF. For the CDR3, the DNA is TGTGCTAGTGGTTTTTTGTTGAGCTCTGGAAACACCATATATTTT.

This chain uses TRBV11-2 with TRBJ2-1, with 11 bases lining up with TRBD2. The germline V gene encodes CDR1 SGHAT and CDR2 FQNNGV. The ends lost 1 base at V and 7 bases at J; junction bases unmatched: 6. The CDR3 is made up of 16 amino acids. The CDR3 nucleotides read TGTGCCAGCAGCTTAGGCGCTAGCGGGGGGAGGAATGAGCAGTTCTTC. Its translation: CASSLGASGGRNEQFF.

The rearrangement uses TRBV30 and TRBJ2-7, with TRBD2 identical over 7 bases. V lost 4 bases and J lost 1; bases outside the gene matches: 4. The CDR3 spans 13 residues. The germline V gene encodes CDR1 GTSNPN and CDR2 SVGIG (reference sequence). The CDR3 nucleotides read TGTGCCTGGACTAAGGGAGGGTCCTACGAGCAGTACTTC. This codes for CAWTKGGSYEQYF.

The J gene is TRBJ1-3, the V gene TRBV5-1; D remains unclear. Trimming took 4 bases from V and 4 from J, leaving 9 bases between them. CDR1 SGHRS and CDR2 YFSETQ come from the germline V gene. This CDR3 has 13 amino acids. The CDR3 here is CASSRTYGNTIYF. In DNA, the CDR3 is TGCGCCAGCAGCCGGACTTACGGAAACACCATATATTTT.

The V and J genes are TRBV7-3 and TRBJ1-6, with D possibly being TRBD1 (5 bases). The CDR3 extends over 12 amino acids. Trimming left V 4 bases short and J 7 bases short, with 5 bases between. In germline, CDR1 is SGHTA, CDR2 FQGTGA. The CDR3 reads CASSSGNSPLHF. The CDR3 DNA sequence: TGTGCCAGCAGCTCAGGGAATTCACCCCTCCACTTT. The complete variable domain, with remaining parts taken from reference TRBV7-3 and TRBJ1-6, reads GAGVSQTPSNKVTEKGKYVELRCDPISGHTALYWYRQSLGQGPEFLIYFQGTGAADDSGLPNDRFFAVRPEGSVSTLKIQRTERGDSAVYLCASSSGNSPLHFGNGTRLTVT.

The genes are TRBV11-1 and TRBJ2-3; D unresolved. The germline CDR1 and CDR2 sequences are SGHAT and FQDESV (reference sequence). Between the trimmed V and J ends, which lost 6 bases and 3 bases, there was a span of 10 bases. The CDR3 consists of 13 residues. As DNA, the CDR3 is TGTGCCAGCAGAAGAGCCGGGACAGATACGCAGTATTTT. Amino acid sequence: CASRRAGTDTQYF.

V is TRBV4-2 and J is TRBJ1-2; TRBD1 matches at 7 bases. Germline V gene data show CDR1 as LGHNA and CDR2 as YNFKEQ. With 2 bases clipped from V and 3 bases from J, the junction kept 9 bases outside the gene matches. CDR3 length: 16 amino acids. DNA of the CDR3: TGTGCCAGCAGCCAATCCTGGACAGGCCCCGACTATGGCTACACCTTC. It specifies CASSQSWTGPDYGYTF.

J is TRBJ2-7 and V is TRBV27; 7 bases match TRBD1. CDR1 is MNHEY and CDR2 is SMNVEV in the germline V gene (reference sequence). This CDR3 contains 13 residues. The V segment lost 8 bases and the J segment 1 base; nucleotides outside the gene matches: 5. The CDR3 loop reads CASQEQGSYEQYF. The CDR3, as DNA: TGTGCCAGCCAGGAACAGGGGTCCTACGAGCAGTACTTC.

Written as DNA, the CDR3 is TGTGCCAGCAGTGATATGACTAGCGGGGGCTCCTACAATGAGCAGTTCTTC. This codes for CASSDMTSGGSYNEQFF. This chain connects TRBV6-4 to TRBJ2-1, with 12 bases fitting TRBD2. The trim removed 3 bases at V and 0 bases at J, leaving 3 bases unmatched. The CDR3 is made up of 17 amino acids. The germline V gene encodes CDR1 MRHNA and CDR2 SNTAGT.

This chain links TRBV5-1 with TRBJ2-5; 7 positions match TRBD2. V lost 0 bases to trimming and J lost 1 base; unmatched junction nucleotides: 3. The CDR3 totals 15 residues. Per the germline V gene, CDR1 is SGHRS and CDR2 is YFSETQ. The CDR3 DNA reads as TGCGCCAGCAGCTTGGCCCTAGCGGCCCAAGAGACCCAGTACTTC. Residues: CASSLALAAQETQYF.